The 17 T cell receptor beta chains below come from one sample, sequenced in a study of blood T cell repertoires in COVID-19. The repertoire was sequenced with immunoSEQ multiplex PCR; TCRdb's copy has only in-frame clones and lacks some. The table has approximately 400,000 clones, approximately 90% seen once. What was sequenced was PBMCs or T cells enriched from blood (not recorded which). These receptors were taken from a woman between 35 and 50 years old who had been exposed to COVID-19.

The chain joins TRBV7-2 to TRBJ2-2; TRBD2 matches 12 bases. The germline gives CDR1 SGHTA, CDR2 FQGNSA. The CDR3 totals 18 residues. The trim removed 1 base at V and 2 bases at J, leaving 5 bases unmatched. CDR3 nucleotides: TGTGCCAGCAGCTTAGTAGGACTAGCGGGGTTCAACACCGGGGAGCTGTTTTTT. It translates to CASSLVGLAGFNTGELFF.

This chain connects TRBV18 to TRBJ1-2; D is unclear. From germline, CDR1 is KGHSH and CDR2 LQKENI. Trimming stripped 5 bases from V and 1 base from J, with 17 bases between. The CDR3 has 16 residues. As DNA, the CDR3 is TGTGCCAGCTCAAGTACATCCTCCTTCAGTAACTATGGCTACACCTTC. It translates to CASSSTSSFSNYGYTF.

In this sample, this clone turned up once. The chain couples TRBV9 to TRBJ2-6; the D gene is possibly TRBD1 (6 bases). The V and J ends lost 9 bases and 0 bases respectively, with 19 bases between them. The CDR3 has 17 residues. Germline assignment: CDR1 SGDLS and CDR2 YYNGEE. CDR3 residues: CATSPGHRNSGANVLTF. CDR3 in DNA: TGTGCCACCTCCCCGGGACATAGAAACTCTGGGGCCAACGTCCTGACTTTC.

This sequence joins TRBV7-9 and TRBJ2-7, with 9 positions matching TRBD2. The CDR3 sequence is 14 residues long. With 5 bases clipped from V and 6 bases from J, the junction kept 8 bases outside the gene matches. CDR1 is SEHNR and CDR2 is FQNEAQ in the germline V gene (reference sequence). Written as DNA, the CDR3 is TGTGCCAGCAGCCCGGGGAGCGGGGGGCGCGAGCAGTACTTC. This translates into CASSPGSGGREQYF.

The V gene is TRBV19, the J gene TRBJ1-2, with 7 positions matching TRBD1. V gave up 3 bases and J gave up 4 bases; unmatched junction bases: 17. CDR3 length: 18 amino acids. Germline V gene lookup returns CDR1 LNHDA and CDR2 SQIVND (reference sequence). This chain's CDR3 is CASSMRWIDRVSSYGYTF. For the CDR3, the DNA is TGTGCCAGTAGTATGCGGTGGATTGACAGGGTATCGTCCTATGGCTACACCTTC.

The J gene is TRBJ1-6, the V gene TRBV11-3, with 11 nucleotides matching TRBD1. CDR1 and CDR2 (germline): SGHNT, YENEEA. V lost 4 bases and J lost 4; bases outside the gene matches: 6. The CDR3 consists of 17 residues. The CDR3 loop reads CASSWRGTGGYNSPLHF. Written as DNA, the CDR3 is TGTGCCAGCAGCTGGAGGGGGACAGGGGGATATAATTCACCCCTCCACTTT.

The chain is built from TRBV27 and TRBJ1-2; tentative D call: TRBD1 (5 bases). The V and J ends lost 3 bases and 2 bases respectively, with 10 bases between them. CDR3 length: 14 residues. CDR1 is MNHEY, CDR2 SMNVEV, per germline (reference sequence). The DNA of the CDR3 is TGTGCCAGCAGTTTCTTAGGGGAAAACTATGGCTACACCTTC. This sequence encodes CASSFLGENYGYTF.

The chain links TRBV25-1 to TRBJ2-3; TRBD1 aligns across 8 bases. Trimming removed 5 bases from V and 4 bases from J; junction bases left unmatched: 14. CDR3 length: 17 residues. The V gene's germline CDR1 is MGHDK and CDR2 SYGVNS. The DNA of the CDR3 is TGTGCCAGCAGTCCATCAGGGGGCTATTCGGCGTCAGATACGCAGTATTTT. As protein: CASSPSGGYSASDTQYF.

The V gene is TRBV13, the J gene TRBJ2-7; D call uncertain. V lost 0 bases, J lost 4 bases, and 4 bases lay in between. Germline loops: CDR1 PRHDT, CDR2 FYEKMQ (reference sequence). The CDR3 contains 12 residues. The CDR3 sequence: CASSLGSYEQYF. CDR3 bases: TGTGCCAGCAGCTTAGGGTCGTACGAGCAGTACTTC.

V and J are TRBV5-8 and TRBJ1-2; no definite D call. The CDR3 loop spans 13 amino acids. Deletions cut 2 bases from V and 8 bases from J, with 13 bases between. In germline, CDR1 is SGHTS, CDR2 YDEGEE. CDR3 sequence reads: CASSFRATGGYTF. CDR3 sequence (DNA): TGTGCCAGCAGCTTCAGAGCCACGGGGGGCTACACCTTC.

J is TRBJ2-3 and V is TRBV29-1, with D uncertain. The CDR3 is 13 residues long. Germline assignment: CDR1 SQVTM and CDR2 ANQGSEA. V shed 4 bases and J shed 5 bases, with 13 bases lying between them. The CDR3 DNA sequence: TGCAGCGTTGTCCCTCGGGTGATAGATACGCAGTATTTT. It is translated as CSVVPRVIDTQYF.

The CDR3 region is CASSQTDIDNEQFF. Here the CDR3 DNA reads TGCGCCAGCAGCCAAACAGATATAGACAATGAGCAGTTCTTC. The chain is built from TRBV4-1 and TRBJ2-1; no clear D gene. V was pared by 2 bases and J by 5 bases, with 10 bases between. The CDR3 is 14 amino acids. The V gene's germline CDR1 is MGHRA and CDR2 YSYEKL.

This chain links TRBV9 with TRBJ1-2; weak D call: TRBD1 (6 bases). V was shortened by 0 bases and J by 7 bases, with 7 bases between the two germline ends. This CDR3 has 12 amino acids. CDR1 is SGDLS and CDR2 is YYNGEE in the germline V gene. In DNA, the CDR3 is TGTGCCAGCAGCGTAGGCAGGGGTGGCTACACCTTC. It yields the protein CASSVGRGGYTF.

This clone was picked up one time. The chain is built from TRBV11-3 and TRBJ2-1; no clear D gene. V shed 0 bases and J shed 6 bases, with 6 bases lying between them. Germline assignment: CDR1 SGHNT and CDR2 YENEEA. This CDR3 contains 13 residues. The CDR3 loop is CASSLESLNEQFF. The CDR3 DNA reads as TGTGCCAGCAGCTTAGAGTCCCTCAATGAGCAGTTCTTC. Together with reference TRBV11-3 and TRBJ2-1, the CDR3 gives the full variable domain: EAGVVQSPRYKIIEKKQPVAFWCNPISGHNTLYWYLQNLGQGPELLIRYENEEAVDDSQLPKDRFSAERLKGVDSTLKIQPAELGDSAVYLCASSLESLNEQFFGPGTRLTVL.

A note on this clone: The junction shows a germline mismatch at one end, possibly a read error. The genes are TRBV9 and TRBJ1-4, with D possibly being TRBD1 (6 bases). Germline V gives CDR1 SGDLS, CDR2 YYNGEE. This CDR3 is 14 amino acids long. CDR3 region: CASSVGGVNEKLFF. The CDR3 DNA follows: TGTGCCAGCAGTGTAGGGGGGGTCAATGAAAAACTGTTTTTT.

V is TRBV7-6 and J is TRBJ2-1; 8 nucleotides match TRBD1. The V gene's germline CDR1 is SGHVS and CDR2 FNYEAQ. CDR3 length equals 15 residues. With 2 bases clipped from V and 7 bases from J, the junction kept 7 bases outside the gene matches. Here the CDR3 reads CASSLPQGVENEQFF. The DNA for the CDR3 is TGTGCCAGCAGCTTACCACAGGGGGTGGAGAATGAGCAGTTCTTC.

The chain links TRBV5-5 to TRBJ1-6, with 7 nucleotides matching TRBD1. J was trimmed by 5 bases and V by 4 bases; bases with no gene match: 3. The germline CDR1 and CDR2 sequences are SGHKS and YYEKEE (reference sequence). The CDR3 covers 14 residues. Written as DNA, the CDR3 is TGTGCCAGCAGCATCGGACAGGATAATTCACCCCTCCACTTT. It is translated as CASSIGQDNSPLHF.